This TCR beta chain comes out of a study of T cells and Merkel cell carcinoma outcomes. This CDR3 spans 15 amino acids. The germline V and J ends were trimmed by 6 bases and 0 bases, with 12 bases remaining between them. Germline V gene lookup returns CDR1 KGHSH and CDR2 LQKENI. Only in-frame clones appear in the TCRdb table, and some are missing; sequencing was by immunoSEQ multiplex PCR. Of about 15,000 clones in the sample, roughly 79% were seen once. The sample consisted of tumor tissue from Merkel cell carcinoma. The rearrangement joins TRBV18 to TRBJ1-3; D is unresolved. The receptor was isolated from a human donor with Merkel cell carcinoma. The CDR3: CASSSIPGSGNTIYF. CDR3 coding DNA: TGTGCCAGCTCGTCTATCCCGGGCTCTGGAAACACCATATATTTT.